This TCR beta chain was captured by sequencing in a study of shared clonotypes between healthy human individuals. Overall study results and limits: Clonotype sharing across donors was expected to vary with sequencing depth.

Germline V gene lookup returns CDR1 MDHEN and CDR2 SYDVKM. The ends were cut back, 2 bases at V and 4 bases at J, with 15 bases in the middle. The CDR3 length is 16 residues. On this clone itself: Its antigen is unidentified.

Genomic DNA per cell subset filled all wells of several immunoSEQ plates. Profiling relied on immunoSEQ multiplex PCR, and the TCRdb table lists in-frame clones only, not all of them. The profile shows around 2.5 million clones, over 85% of them singletons. Specimen: naive CD4+ T cells from PBMCs. Subset specified: CD45RA+ positively selected. This clonotype was obtained from a man between 18 and 29 years old in good health. Some clones in this sample may be carry-over from other donors' samples. V and J are TRBV28 and TRBJ1-3; TRBD1 might be the D (5 bases). The CDR3 coding sequence is TGTGCCAGCAGTTTAGGGGGTGTGCTTTCGGGAAACACCATATATTTT. Its protein product is CASSLGGVLSGNTIYF.